The source of this TCR beta chain is a study of T cells in Graves' hyperthyroidism and ophthalmopathy. Per germline, CDR1 SGDLS and CDR2 YYNGEE. The CDR3 extends over 15 amino acids. The V end was cut by 1 base, the J end by 2 bases, with 10 bases between. From RNA transcripts, TCR beta CDR3 regions were amplified. First-round RT-PCR targeting the TCR CDR3 was performed with the HTBI primer set. MiXCR, run by TCRdb on the multiplex PCR reads, gives a single entry per CDR3 protein. The sample shows about 400,000 distinct CDR3 sequences, 13% of them seen only once. This TCR came from a young woman with Graves' hyperthyroidism. Sequenced input: blood. The genes are TRBV9 and TRBJ1-5; D is ambiguous. As DNA, the CDR3 is TGTGCCAGCAGCGTAAGGGCCGAGGGCAATCAGCCCCAGCATTTT. It codes for CASSVRAEGNQPQHF.